This TCR beta chain was retrieved from a study of long-term antiretroviral therapy in people with HIV (dated by TCRdb to the early 2020s). In the study overall: The earliest samples were collected approximately a decade before the 2015 WHO recommendation for immediate ART, a period when ART was typically delayed until CD4 counts fell. The cohort contributed about 200 cryopreserved PBMC samples from 30 adults with confirmed HIV infection, collected serially over a mean of about 6 years (range 1-12). Among the approximately 30 participants with HIV, eleven to twelve were female. Test extractions of a monoclonal T-cell line alongside approximately 34 polyclonal samples showed no cross-contamination during QIAcube processing. A retrospective serial study tested whether changes in peripheral blood TRB repertoire composition and diversity were associated with ART initiation and durable HIV suppression.

As to this clone: This clone's antigen is unknown. Base qualities are not recorded, but no much larger clone differs from it by a single base.

Paper-wide results and their limitations: HIV repertoires had narrower CDR3 length ranges than controls, and the network structure suggested an antigen-experienced repertoire that shifted only slightly toward naive after ART. At every time point, the repertoire was dominated by expanded TRB clones first identified before ART initiation, although this dominance fluctuated and, in many PLHIV, declined after ART. The samples span the years 2004 to 2017, and the ART regimens used at that time may not be as effective as current regimens. Starting ART was linked to a significant rise in TRB diversity, yet even after long-term ART the diversity remained significantly lower than in transplant donor controls. Since PBMC availability was limited, sequencing covered only the TCR beta chain, with no alpha chain pairing. Inferences about post-ART repertoire changes are limited because no data were available on ART adherence, viral resistance or therapy changes. Unsorted PBMC were profiled instead of sorted CD4+ and CD8+ T cells because pre-ART samples had limited cell numbers.

To be included, a participant needed at least one PBMC sample from before ART initiation plus at least two post-ART samples. All participants with HIV were treated in the United States of America. Before DNA extraction, cryopreserved samples of 1-10 million PBMC were thawed and washed. At the time of the earliest PBMC sample, participants with HIV were aged between 23 and 54 years. PBMC samples from each participant spanned 1-4 timepoints before ART initiation and 2-8 timepoints after ART initiation, with a median of 7 samples. For every participant, serial HIV viral load, CD4+ T-cell count, ART history and demographic data were obtained. Using a Qiagen kit on a QIAcube, genomic DNA was extracted from unsorted PBMC, with samples processed in batches of 12. CDR1 is given as PRHDT and CDR2 as FYEKMQ, both from the germline V gene (reference sequence). Trimming takes 5 bases off V and 8 bases off J; junction bases not matched to a gene: 7. From its cysteine to its phenylalanine, the CDR3 spans 14 amino acids. Only the CDR3 DNA is retained, 42 bases long and in frame from the first base.

The immunoSEQ hsTCRB v3.0 assay was used at survey level resolution to sequence the TRB variable region. The targeted TRB sequencing depth was about 40,000-50,000 T-cell genomes per sample. Pooled TRB libraries were sequenced on an Illumina MiSeq with a v3 150-cycle kit. The original methods were these. Repertoire analysis was performed in R inside a reproducible Nextflow workflow that covered QC, data transformation and analysis. LymphoSeq2, an R package for AIRR-Seq data exploration, was used to implement custom analyses. Several samples yielding fewer than 5000 total TRB sequences were excluded, leaving around 190 analyzed HIV repertoires. Among the 180 to 200 HIV repertoires that were kept, 59 were collected before ART initiation and under 150 were collected after ART initiation. Each repertoire was downsampled to 5000 TRB nucleotide sequences, and summary statistics were averaged across 100 downsampling iterations. TRB sequences were retained for analysis only if CDR3 regions of at least seven amino acids were present. A Shannon entropy-derived clonality score and the Gini coefficient were used to measure diversity. In repertoire networks, the top 5000 CDR3 amino acid sequences were linked whenever an edit distance of one separated two sequences. GLIPH2 predicted antigen specificity groups and MHC restriction for TRB CDR3 amino acid sequences. CDR3 amino acid sequences were matched against VDJdb and McPAS-TCR to flag known CMV, EBV, HIV or tissue antigen associations. Pre-ART, post-ART and control groups were compared with Wilcoxon signed-rank tests and Holm-Bonferroni correction. This immuneACCESS table, as held by TCRdb, lists in-frame sequences with V and J called but not all clones. Of the missing ones, under half trace to an unresolved V gene in checked studies; the others have no known cause. That table is the source of V, J and clone size, and D and trimming were worked out from the DNA. Recorded for this sample are 14,000 or so clones; about 80% of them occurred a single time. Together, the top ten hold 18% of the sample.

The chain couples TRBV13 to TRBJ1-4, with TRBD1 matching 8 junction bases. The clonotype originates from a middle-aged man with HIV. The sample consisted of unsorted PBMCs, taken just before starting antiretroviral therapy. The encoded CDR3 is CASSRDRKAEKLFF. The DNA sequence is TGTGCCAGCAGCCGGGACAGGAAAGCGGAAAAACTGTTTTTT.